This TCR beta chain was identified in a study of cytomegalovirus exposure and HLA in healthy donors. Germline loops: CDR1 LNHDA, CDR2 SQIVND (reference sequence). The CDR3 loop spans 17 amino acids. Trimming removed 9 bases from V and 4 bases from J; junction bases left unmatched: 10. Researchers ran the PCR with 60 Vbeta and 13 Jbeta primers. Clones were read by immunoSEQ multiplex PCR, and TCRdb kept only the in-frame ones, dropping some. The table records 75,000 to 90,000 clones, around 68% of them present only once. V gene TRBV19 combines with J gene TRBJ2-3; 16 bases align to TRBD2. Sequenced: PBMCs. This receptor was obtained from a man aged 25-40 years in good health and CMV-seropositive. This CDR3 is CASLISGLAGGSDTQYF. CDR3 nucleotides: TGTGCCAGCCTGATTTCGGGACTAGCGGGAGGGTCAGATACGCAGTATTTT.